These 32 T cell receptor beta chains came from one sample sequenced in a study of blood T cell repertoires in COVID-19. TCRdb's table, derived via immunoSEQ multiplex PCR, lists solely in-frame clones and lacks some. The data contain about 220,000 clones, approximately 81% of them singletons. Sequencing was performed on peripheral blood. These receptors were taken from a woman aged 60-75 years who had recovered from COVID-19.

The chain recombines TRBV7-8 with TRBJ1-1; 10 bases line up with TRBD1. Per germline, CDR1 SGHVS and CDR2 FQNEAQ. The CDR3 covers 13 residues. V dropped 11 bases and J dropped 0; count of bases not matched to a gene: 3. CDR3 DNA sequence: TGTGCCGGGACAGGGGTCGTGAACACTGAAGCTTTCTTT. Its protein product is CAGTGVVNTEAFF. Filled out from reference TRBV7-8 and TRBJ1-1, the complete variable domain reads GAGVSQSPRYKVAKRGQDVALRCDPISGHVSLFWYQQALGQGPEFLTYFQNEAQLDKSGLPSDRFFAERPEGSVSTLKIQRTQQEDSAVYLCAGTGVVNTEAFFGQGTRLTVV.

The chain uses TRBV7-8 and TRBJ2-7; TRBD1 is a possible D gene (5 bases). The CDR3 contains 14 residues. V was cut by 5 bases and J by 2 bases, with 13 bases left in between. From germline, CDR1 is SGHVS and CDR2 FQNEAQ. The CDR3 reads CASSQNSGTYEQYF. The CDR3 DNA follows: TGTGCCAGCAGCCAAAACTCAGGGACCTACGAGCAGTACTTC.

This clone was picked up one time. The CDR3 sequence: CASSVTGNTEAFF. The CDR3 DNA is TGTGCCAGCTCCGTGACAGGGAACACTGAAGCTTTCTTT. This chain uses TRBV12-3 or TRBV12-4 with TRBJ1-1; D might be TRBD1 (6 bases). CDR3 length: 13 amino acids. Deletions cut 8 bases from V and 1 base from J, with 11 bases between.

The J gene is TRBJ1-2, the V gene TRBV5-1; D remains unclear. This CDR3 is built from 16 residues. The V end lost 0 bases, the J end lost 2 bases, and 14 bases lay between the germline ends. From germline, CDR1 is SGHRS and CDR2 YFSETQ. The CDR3 reads CASSLAESGRNYGYTF. The CDR3 DNA reads TGCGCCAGCAGCTTGGCCGAGTCAGGCAGAAACTATGGCTACACCTTC.

The rearrangement uses TRBV7-9 and TRBJ2-1, with 8 bases that match TRBD2. Germline CDR1 reads SEHNR; CDR2 reads FQNEAQ (reference sequence). J lost 2 bases, V lost 1 base, and 7 bases had no gene match. This CDR3 comprises 17 residues. CDR3 coding DNA: TGTGCCAGCAGCTTAGAGAGCGGGGGTTTCGCCTACAATGAGCAGTTCTTC. Translating it yields CASSLESGGFAYNEQFF.

The chain has TRBV3-1 (or the pseudogene TRBV3-2) and TRBJ2-1, with 10 bases identical to TRBD2. V lost 3 bases to trimming and J lost 10 bases; unmatched junction nucleotides: 6. Germline CDR1 LGHDT, CDR2 YNNKEL (reference sequence). This CDR3 comprises 14 residues. CDR3 in amino acids: CASSQASGGLEQFF. CDR3 sequence (DNA): TGTGCCAGCAGCCAGGCTAGCGGGGGTTTAGAGCAGTTCTTC.

The chain uses TRBV7-2 and TRBJ2-5; D is possibly TRBD2 (6 bases). Trimming cost V 5 bases and J 7 bases, with 17 bases left between them. Germline V gene data show CDR1 as SGHTA and CDR2 as FQGNSA. This CDR3 is 14 amino acids long. The CDR3 protein is CASSPGGPQTTQYF. As DNA, the CDR3 is TGTGCCAGCAGCCCCGGGGGTCCGCAAACGACCCAGTACTTC.

This clone was observed a handful of times. The DNA for the CDR3 is TGTGCCAGCAGCTTACCAAGGAGTGGCTACACCTTC. Translation: CASSLPRSGYTF. J is TRBJ1-2 and V is TRBV5-6; D is uncertain. The CDR3 loop spans 12 amino acids. CDR1 is SGHDT, CDR2 YYEEEE, per germline. V lost 2 bases to trimming and J lost 7 bases, with 9 bases between them.

The CDR3 reads CATQYRGSDYGYTF. The CDR3 coding sequence is TGTGCCACACAATACAGGGGGTCGGACTATGGCTACACCTTC. This chain joins TRBV19 and TRBJ1-2; 8 bases map to TRBD1. The CDR3 spans 14 residues. The junction had 10 bases not matched to a gene; V was cut back by 10 bases and J by 3 bases. Germline CDR1 LNHDA, CDR2 SQIVND (reference sequence).

This chain uses TRBV7-2 with TRBJ1-2, with 9 nucleotides matching TRBD1. The CDR3 extends over 14 amino acids. The V and J ends lost 2 bases and 9 bases, in that order; junction bases with no gene match: 7. Germline-derived CDR1 and CDR2 are SGHTA and FQGNSA. CDR3 nucleotides: TGTGCCAGCAGCTTACGACAGGGGGAATCGAGCTACACCTTC. Its protein product is CASSLRQGESSYTF.

The V and J genes are TRBV29-1 and TRBJ2-3, with unresolved D. The V end was cut by 5 bases, the J end by 2 bases, with 11 bases between. The CDR3 extends over 13 amino acids. CDR1 is SQVTM, CDR2 ANQGSEA, per germline. CDR3 amino acids: CSVRPRLTDTQYF. CDR3 nucleotide sequence: TGCAGCGTTCGGCCTAGACTCACAGATACGCAGTATTTT.

The V gene is TRBV10-3, the J gene TRBJ2-1, with 10 bases fitting TRBD1. The J segment lost 9 bases and the V segment lost 4 bases, leaving 6 bases of the junction unmatched. The germline V gene has CDR1 ENHRY and CDR2 SYGVKD. This CDR3 region has 14 residues. CDR3 in DNA: TGTGCCATCAGTGGACAGGGGGCACGAAGTGAGCAGTTCTTC. It is translated as CAISGQGARSEQFF.

V is TRBV7-9 and J is TRBJ2-3; D is unresolved. The CDR3 totals 14 residues. Germline CDR1 reads SEHNR; CDR2 reads FQNEAQ (reference sequence). V was cut by 5 bases and J by 0 bases, with 9 bases left in between. CDR3 DNA: TGTGCCAGCAGCCTAATCCTCAGCACAGATACGCAGTATTTT. This sequence encodes CASSLILSTDTQYF.

This chain joins TRBV7-8 and TRBJ1-2, with 8 bases matching TRBD1. The trim removed 3 bases at V and 0 bases at J, leaving 9 bases unmatched. CDR1 is SGHVS and CDR2 is FQNEAQ in the germline V gene. The CDR3 sequence is 17 residues long. The CDR3 DNA reads TGTGCCAGCAGCTTCCGGGACAGGAAGAAAGCTAACTATGGCTACACCTTC. Its protein product is CASSFRDRKKANYGYTF.

The chain joins TRBV7-2 to TRBJ2-7; 10 positions match TRBD2. CDR1 is SGHTA and CDR2 is FQGNSA in the germline V gene. CDR3 length equals 14 residues. V lost 6 bases, J lost 3 bases, and 5 bases stayed unmatched. As DNA, the CDR3 is TGTGCCAGCAGTATCGAGCGGGGGGGCTACGAGCAGTACTTC. It translates to CASSIERGGYEQYF. Together with reference TRBV7-2 and TRBJ2-7, the CDR3 gives the full variable domain: GAGVSQSPSNKVTEKGKDVELRCDPISGHTALYWYRQSLGQGLEFLIYFQGNSAPDKSGLPSDRFSAERTGGSVSTLTIQRTQQEDSAVYLCASSIERGGYEQYFGPGTRLTVT.

This chain uses TRBV19 with TRBJ1-1; possible D gene TRBD1, 6 bases. Trimming took off 5 bases at V and 11 bases at J, with 24 bases between the two ends. CDR1 and CDR2 from the germline V gene are LNHDA and SQIVND (reference sequence). The CDR3 sequence is 15 residues long. CDR3 amino acids: CASSRVMGGAPAAFF. The CDR3 DNA reads TGTGCCAGTAGTCGGGTTATGGGGGGGGCTCCGGCGGCTTTCTTT.

Here the CDR3 DNA reads TGTGCCAGCAGCTTAGATTACAGGGAAAACACTGAAGCTTTCTTT. It is translated as CASSLDYRENTEAFF. V and J are TRBV11-3 and TRBJ1-1, with a tentative D call TRBD1 (6 bases). The CDR3 spans 15 residues. The germline V gene encodes CDR1 SGHNT and CDR2 YENEEA. V was clipped by 0 bases and J by 2 bases, with 10 bases between them.

The chain has TRBV30 and TRBJ1-6; 7 nucleotides match TRBD1. This CDR3 spans 16 amino acids. With V trimmed by 2 bases and J by 4 bases, 8 bases remained unmatched. Germline lookup yields CDR1 GTSNPN and CDR2 SVGIG (reference sequence). CDR3 residues: CAWSSQGGPYNSPLHF. The CDR3 DNA follows: TGTGCCTGGAGTTCGCAGGGGGGACCTTATAATTCACCCCTCCACTTT.

This sequence joins TRBV9 and TRBJ2-1; 8 bases line up with TRBD2. Losses at the gene ends were 3 bases for V and 4 bases for J; bases not matched to a gene: 3. This CDR3 comprises 14 residues. The germline V gene has CDR1 SGDLS and CDR2 YYNGEE. This CDR3 reads CASSGGLGYNEQFF. DNA for the CDR3: TGTGCCAGCAGCGGGGGACTAGGTTACAATGAGCAGTTCTTC.

The chain recombines TRBV12-3 or TRBV12-4 with TRBJ2-2, with a tentative D call TRBD1 (5 bases). The CDR3 has 13 residues. Trimming removed 2 bases at V and 6 bases at J, with 7 bases between. The CDR3 protein is CASSLKGPGELFF. CDR3 nucleotide sequence: TGTGCCAGCAGTTTAAAGGGGCCCGGGGAGCTGTTTTTT.

The V gene is TRBV9, the J gene TRBJ1-5; 7 nucleotides match TRBD1. J lost 5 bases, V lost 4 bases, and 6 bases had no gene match. The CDR3 length is 14 residues. Germline V gives CDR1 SGDLS, CDR2 YYNGEE. CDR3: CASSPDRVDQPQHF. The CDR3 DNA is TGTGCCAGCAGCCCCGACAGGGTCGATCAGCCCCAGCATTTT.

V gene TRBV27 combines with J gene TRBJ2-3; 10 nucleotides agree with TRBD2. This CDR3 has 14 amino acids. Germline loops: CDR1 MNHEY, CDR2 SMNVEV (reference sequence). V lost 7 bases and J lost 5; bases outside the gene matches: 6. The CDR3 DNA reads as TGTGCCAGCAAAGCGGGGGGGCTCGGAGATACGCAGTATTTT. Residues: CASKAGGLGDTQYF.

The chain carries TRBV2 and TRBJ1-2; no firm D call. Germline V gene lookup returns CDR1 SNHLY and CDR2 FYNNEI. The CDR3 consists of 12 residues. Between the trimmed V and J ends, which lost 2 bases and 4 bases, there was a span of 5 bases. CDR3 sequence (DNA): TGTGCCAGCAGTGAATTTATCTATGGCTACACCTTC. As protein: CASSEFIYGYTF.

This clone was observed a few times. J is TRBJ2-7 and V is TRBV29-1; tentatively, D is TRBD2 (7 bases). CDR1 is SQVTM and CDR2 is ANQGSEA in the germline V gene. The CDR3 covers 15 residues. Trimming left V 5 bases short and J 4 bases short, with 21 bases between. Written as DNA, the CDR3 is TGCAGCGTTCATCCTTTGGGAGGGGGACCGTACGAGCAGTACTTC. This gives the protein CSVHPLGGGPYEQYF.

This chain links TRBV30 with TRBJ1-1; 7 bases match TRBD1. This CDR3 is 15 amino acids long. Unmatched junction bases numbered 9, after V lost 2 bases and J lost 3 bases. Germline V gene data show CDR1 as GTSNPN and CDR2 as SVGIG (reference sequence). The CDR3 sequence is CAWSTQGGQHTEAFF. The DNA of the CDR3 is TGTGCCTGGAGTACCCAGGGGGGACAGCACACTGAAGCTTTCTTT.

This CDR3 reads CASSYARGEQYF. The CDR3 region has the DNA TGTGCCAGCAGTTACGCCAGGGGGGAGCAGTACTTC. The chain has TRBV6-5 and TRBJ2-7, with TRBD1 identical over 7 bases. The germline V gene encodes CDR1 MNHEY and CDR2 SVGAGI. Trimming removed 2 bases from V and 7 bases from J; junction bases left unmatched: 2. The CDR3 totals 12 residues.

This clone was observed a single time. The chain carries TRBV25-1 and TRBJ2-7; D is possibly TRBD2 (6 bases). Germline CDR1 reads MGHDK; CDR2 reads SYGVNS. V lost 5 bases and J lost 2, with 13 bases in between. This CDR3 region has 14 residues. CDR3 sequence reads: CASSFRGSPYEQYF. In DNA form, the CDR3 reads TGTGCCAGCAGTTTTCGGGGGAGTCCCTACGAGCAGTACTTC.

This chain links TRBV14 with TRBJ2-1; D perhaps matches TRBD2 (6 bases). V gave up 1 base and J gave up 4 bases, with 11 bases separating them. Germline V gives CDR1 SGHDN, CDR2 FVKESK. This CDR3 region has 15 residues. This chain's CDR3 is CASSQVPGTYNEQFF. The CDR3, as DNA: TGTGCCAGCAGCCAAGTACCGGGGACTTACAATGAGCAGTTCTTC.

This chain joins TRBV7-9 and TRBJ1-1; no reliable D call. The ends were cut back, 0 bases at V and 1 base at J, with 9 bases in the middle. The V gene's germline CDR1 is SEHNR and CDR2 FQNEAQ (reference sequence). The CDR3 has 15 residues. DNA of the CDR3: TGTGCCAGCAGCTTAGCGAGCATCTCGAACACTGAAGCTTTCTTT. Translated: CASSLASISNTEAFF.

V is TRBV12-3 or TRBV12-4 and J is TRBJ1-2; 7 bases align to TRBD1. J was trimmed by 3 bases and V by 3 bases; bases with no gene match: 1. The CDR3 is 13 amino acids. The CDR3: CASSFDRDYGYTF. The CDR3, as DNA: TGTGCCAGCAGTTTTGACAGGGACTATGGCTACACCTTC.

This rearrangement joins TRBV12-3 or TRBV12-4 to TRBJ1-2, with D unresolved. Trimming left V 5 bases short and J 2 bases short, with 6 bases between. This CDR3 is built from 12 residues. Here the CDR3 DNA reads TGTGCCAGCAGTGGGAGAAACTATGGCTACACCTTC. Its protein is CASSGRNYGYTF.

The V call is TRBV23-1, the J call TRBJ1-2; TRBD1 matches 9 bases. TRBV23-1 is reported as an ORF; its role is uncertain. The CDR3 loop spans 16 amino acids. Trimming took 0 bases from V and 1 from J; bases not matched to a gene: 3. The CDR3 reads CASSQSPTGGNYGYTF. The CDR3 nucleotides read TGCGCCAGCAGTCAATCCCCGACAGGGGGTAACTATGGCTACACCTTC.